This TCR beta chain was obtained from a study of T cells in Graves' hyperthyroidism and ophthalmopathy. Ophthalmopathy patients had Clinical Activity Score at least 3, NOSPECS grade at least 4, duration under 3 months. PBMCs were collected from an approximately 9.3 ml volume of fresh peripheral blood. The CDR3 loop spans 15 amino acids. Trimming left V 5 bases short and J 0 bases short, with 12 bases between. From germline, CDR1 is SGHRS and CDR2 YFSETQ. Study-wide results and limits: In the blood, most expanded thyroid clonotypes above 0.001 appeared as well.

Amplified TCR beta CDR3 regions derived from RNA transcripts. The primer set for the first-round RT-PCR of the TCR CDR3 was HTBI. TCRdb reanalysed the multiplex PCR reads using MiXCR and keeps one entry per CDR3 protein. In the table there are 250,000 to 350,000 distinct CDR3 sequences, approximately 20% of which are singletons. Of note for this clonotype: Its cognate antigen is unknown.

This TCR was recovered from a man aged 25 to 45 with Graves' ophthalmopathy. Sequenced sample: blood. This rearrangement joins TRBV5-1 to TRBJ2-4, with D uncertain. This chain's CDR3 is CASRPTPTAKNIQYF. The CDR3 DNA is TGCGCCAGCAGGCCAACACCCACAGCCAAAAACATTCAGTACTTC.